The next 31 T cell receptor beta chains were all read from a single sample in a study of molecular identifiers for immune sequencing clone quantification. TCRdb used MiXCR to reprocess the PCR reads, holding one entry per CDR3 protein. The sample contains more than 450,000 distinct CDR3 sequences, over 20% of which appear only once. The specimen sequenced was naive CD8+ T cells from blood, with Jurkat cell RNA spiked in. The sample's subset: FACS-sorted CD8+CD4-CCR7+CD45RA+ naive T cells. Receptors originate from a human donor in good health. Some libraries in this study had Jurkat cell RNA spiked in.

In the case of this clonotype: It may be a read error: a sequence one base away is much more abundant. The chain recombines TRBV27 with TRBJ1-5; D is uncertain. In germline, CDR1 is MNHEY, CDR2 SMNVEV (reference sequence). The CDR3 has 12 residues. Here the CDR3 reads CVSSLIGQPQHF. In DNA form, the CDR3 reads TGTGTCAGCAGTTTGATCGGGCAGCCCCAGCATTTT.

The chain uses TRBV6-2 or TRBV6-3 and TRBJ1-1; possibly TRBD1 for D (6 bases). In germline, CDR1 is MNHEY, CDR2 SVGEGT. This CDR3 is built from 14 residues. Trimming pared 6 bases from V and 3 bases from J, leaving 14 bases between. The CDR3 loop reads CASSQDRRDTEAFF. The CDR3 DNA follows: TGTGCCAGCAGCCAAGACAGGCGCGACACTGAAGCTTTCTTT.

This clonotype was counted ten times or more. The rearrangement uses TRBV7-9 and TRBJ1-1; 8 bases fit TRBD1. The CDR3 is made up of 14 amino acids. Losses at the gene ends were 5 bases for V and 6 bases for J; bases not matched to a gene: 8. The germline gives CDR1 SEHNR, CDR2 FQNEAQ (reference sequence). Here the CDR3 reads CASSPGQGWAEAFF. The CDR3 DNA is TGTGCCAGCAGCCCAGGACAGGGCTGGGCTGAAGCTTTCTTT.

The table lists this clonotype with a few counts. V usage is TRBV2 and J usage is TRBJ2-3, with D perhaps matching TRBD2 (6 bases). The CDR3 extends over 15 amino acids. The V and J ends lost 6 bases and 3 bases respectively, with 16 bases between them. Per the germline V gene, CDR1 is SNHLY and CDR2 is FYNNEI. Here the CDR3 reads CASSLEGGTTDTQYF. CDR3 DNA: TGTGCCAGCAGCCTCGAGGGCGGGACGACAGATACGCAGTATTTT.

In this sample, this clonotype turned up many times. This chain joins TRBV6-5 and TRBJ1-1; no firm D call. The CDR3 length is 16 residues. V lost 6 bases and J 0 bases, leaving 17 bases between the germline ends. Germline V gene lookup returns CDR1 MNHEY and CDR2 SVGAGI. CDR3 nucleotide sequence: TGTGCCAGCAGGACACGTTTTACACACATGAACACTGAAGCTTTCTTT. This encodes CASRTRFTHMNTEAFF.

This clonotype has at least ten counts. CDR3: CASSLALAKNIQYF. CDR3 bases: TGTGCCAGCAGTTTGGCGTTAGCCAAAAACATTCAGTACTTC. V gene TRBV12-3 or TRBV12-4 combines with J gene TRBJ2-4; no clear D gene. The V end lost 3 bases, the J end lost 0 bases, and 6 bases lay between the germline ends. The CDR3 consists of 14 residues.

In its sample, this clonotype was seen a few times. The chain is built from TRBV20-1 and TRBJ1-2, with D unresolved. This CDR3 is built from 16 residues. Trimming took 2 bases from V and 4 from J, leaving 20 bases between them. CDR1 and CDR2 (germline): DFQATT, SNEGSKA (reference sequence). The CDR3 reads CSARFPGRTISYGYTF. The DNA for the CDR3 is TGCAGTGCTAGATTTCCGGGCAGGACTATAAGCTATGGCTACACCTTC.

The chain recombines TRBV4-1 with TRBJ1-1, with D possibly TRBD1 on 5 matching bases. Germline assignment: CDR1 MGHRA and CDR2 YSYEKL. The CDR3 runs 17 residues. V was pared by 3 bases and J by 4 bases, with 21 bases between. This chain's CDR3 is CASSQVGPTGGSTEAFF. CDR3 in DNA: TGCGCCAGCAGCCAGGTTGGGCCTACAGGAGGGAGCACTGAAGCTTTCTTT.

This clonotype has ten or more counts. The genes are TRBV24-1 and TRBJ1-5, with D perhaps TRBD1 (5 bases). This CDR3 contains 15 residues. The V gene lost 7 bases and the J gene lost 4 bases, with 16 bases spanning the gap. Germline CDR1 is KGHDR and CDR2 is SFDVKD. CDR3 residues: CATRGRRAENQPQHF. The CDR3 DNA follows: TGTGCCACCAGGGGACGGAGGGCGGAAAATCAGCCCCAGCATTTT.

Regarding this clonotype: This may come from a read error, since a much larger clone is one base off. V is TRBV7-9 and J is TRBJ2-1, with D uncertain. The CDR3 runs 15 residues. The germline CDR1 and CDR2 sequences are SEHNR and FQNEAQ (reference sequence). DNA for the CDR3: TGTGCCAGCAGCTTACAGCCCAGCTCCTACAATCAGCAGTTCTTC. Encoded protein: CASSLQPSSYNQQFF.

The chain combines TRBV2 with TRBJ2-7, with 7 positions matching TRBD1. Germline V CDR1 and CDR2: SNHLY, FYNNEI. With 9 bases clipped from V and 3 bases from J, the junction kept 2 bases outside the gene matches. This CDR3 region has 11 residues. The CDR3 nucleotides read TGTGCCAGAGACAGGGACTACGAGCAGTACTTC. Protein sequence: CARDRDYEQYF.

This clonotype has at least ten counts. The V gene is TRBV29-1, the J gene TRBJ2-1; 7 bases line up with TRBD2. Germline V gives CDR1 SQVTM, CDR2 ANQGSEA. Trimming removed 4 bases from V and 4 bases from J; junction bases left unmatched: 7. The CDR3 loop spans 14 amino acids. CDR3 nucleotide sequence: TGCAGCGTTGTCCCCGCGGGGGTATACAATGAGCAGTTCTTC. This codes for CSVVPAGVYNEQFF.

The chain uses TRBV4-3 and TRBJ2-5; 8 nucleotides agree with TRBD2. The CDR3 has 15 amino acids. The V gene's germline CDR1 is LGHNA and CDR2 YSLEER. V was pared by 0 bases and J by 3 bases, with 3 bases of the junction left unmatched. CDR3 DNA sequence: TGCGCCAGCAGCCAAGATGGACTAGCAAAAGAGACCCAGTACTTC. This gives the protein CASSQDGLAKETQYF.

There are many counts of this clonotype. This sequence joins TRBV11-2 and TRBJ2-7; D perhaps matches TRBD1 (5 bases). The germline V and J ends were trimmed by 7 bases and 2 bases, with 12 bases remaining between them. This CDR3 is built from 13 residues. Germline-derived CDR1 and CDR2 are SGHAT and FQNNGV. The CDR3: CASTWGTTYEQYF. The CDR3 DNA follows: TGTGCCAGCACCTGGGGCACAACCTACGAGCAGTACTTC.

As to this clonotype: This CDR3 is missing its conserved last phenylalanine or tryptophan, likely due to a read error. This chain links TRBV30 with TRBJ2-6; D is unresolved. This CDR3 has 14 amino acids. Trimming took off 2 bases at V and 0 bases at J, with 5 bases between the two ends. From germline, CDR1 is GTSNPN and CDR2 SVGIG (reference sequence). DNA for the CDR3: TGTGCCTGGAGTTTAGGCTCTGGGGCCAACGTCCTGACTCTC. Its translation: CAWSLGSGANVLTL.

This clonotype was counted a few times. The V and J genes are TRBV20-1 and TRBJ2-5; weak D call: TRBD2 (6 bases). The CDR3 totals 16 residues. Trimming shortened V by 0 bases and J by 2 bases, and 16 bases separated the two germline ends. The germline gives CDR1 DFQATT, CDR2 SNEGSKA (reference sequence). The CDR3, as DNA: TGCAGTGCTAGAGACTATAGGGGAGGCTTACAAGAGACCCAGTACTTC. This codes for CSARDYRGGLQETQYF.

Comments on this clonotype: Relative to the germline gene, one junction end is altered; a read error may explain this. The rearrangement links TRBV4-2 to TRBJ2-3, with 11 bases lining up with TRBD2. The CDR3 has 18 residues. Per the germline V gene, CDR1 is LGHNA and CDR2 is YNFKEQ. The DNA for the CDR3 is TGTGCCAGCAGCCCAGGGCTAGCGGGAGGAACTAGCACAGATACGCGGTATTTT. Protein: CASSPGLAGGTSTDTRYF.

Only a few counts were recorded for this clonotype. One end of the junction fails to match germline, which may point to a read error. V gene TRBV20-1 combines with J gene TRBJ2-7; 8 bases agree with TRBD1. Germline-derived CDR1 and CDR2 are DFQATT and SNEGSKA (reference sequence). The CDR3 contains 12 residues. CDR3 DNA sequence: TGCAGTGCTAGTTCAGGGGGCTACGAGCGGTACTTC. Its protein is CSASSGGYERYF.

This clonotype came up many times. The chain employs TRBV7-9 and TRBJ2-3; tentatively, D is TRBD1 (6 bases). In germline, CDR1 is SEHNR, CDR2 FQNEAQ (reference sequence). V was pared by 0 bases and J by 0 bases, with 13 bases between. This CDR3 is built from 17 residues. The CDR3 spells CASSLAGVGASTDTQYF. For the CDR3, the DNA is TGTGCCAGCAGCTTAGCAGGTGTGGGGGCGAGCACAGATACGCAGTATTTT.

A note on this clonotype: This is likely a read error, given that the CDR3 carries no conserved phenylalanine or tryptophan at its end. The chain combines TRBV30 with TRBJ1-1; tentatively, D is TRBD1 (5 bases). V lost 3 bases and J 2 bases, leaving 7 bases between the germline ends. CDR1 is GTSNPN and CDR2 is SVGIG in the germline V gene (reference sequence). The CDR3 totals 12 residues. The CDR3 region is CAWRGVNTEAFL. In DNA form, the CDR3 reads TGTGCCTGGAGAGGGGTTAACACTGAAGCTTTCTTA.

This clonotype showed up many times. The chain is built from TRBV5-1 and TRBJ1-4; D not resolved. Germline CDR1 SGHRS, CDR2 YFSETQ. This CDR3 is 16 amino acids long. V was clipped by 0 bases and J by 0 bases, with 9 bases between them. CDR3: CASSLETPATNEKLFF. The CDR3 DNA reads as TGCGCCAGCAGCTTGGAAACTCCCGCAACTAATGAAAAACTGTTTTTT.

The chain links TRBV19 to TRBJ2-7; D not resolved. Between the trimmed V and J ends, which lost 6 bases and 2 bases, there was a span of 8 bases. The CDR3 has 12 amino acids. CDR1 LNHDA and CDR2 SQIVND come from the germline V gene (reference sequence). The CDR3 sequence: CASRSGAYEQYF. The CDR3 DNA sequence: TGTGCCAGTAGATCGGGCGCCTACGAGCAGTACTTC.

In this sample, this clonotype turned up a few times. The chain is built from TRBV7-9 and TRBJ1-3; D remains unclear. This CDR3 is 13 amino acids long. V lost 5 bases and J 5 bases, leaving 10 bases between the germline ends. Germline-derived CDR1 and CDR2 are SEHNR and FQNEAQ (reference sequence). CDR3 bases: TGTGCCAGCAGCCCTACTGACAGAAACACCATATATTTT. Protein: CASSPTDRNTIYF.

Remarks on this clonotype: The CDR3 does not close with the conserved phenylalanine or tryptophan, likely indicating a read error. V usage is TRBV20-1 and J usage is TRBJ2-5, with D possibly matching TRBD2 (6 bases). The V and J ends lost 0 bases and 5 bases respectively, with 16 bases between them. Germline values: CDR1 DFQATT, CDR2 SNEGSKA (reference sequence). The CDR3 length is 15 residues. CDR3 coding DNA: TGCAGTGCTAGAGATGTTGGGGGGACCTCGGAGACCCAGTACCTC. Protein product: CSARDVGGTSETQYL.

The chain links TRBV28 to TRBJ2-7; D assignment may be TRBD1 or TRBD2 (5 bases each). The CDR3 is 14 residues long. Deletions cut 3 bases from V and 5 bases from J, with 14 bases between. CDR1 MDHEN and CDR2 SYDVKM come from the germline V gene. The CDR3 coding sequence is TGTGCCAGCAGTTTGGGGACCCTCCGGGACGAGCAGTACTTC. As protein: CASSLGTLRDEQYF. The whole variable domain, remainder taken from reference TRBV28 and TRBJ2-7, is DVKVTQSSRYLVKRTGEKVFLECVQDMDHENMFWYRQDPGLGLRLIYFSYDVKMKEKGDIPEGYSVSREKKERFSLILESASTNQTSMYLCASSLGTLRDEQYFGPGTRLTVT.

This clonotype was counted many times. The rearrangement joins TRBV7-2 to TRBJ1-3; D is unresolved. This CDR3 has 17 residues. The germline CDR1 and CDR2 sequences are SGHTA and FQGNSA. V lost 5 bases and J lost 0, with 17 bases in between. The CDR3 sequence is CASSPGKAPFSGNTIYF. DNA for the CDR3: TGTGCCAGCAGCCCCGGGAAGGCGCCGTTCTCTGGAAACACCATATATTTT. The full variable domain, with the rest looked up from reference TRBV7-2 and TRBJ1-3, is GAGVSQSPSNKVTEKGKDVELRCDPISGHTALYWYRQSLGQGLEFLIYFQGNSAPDKSGLPSDRFSAERTGGSVSTLTIQRTQQEDSAVYLCASSPGKAPFSGNTIYFGEGSWLTVV.

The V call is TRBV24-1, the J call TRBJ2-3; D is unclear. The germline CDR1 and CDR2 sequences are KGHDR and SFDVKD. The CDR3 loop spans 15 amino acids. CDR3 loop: CATFSHRPVTDTQYF. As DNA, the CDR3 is TGTGCTACCTTCTCCCACCGGCCCGTGACAGATACGCAGTATTTT.

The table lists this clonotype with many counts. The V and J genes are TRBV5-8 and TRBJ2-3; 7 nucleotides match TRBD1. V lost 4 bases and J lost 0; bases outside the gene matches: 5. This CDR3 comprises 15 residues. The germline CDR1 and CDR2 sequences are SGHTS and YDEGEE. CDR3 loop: CASSRDSPSTDTQYF. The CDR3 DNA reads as TGTGCCAGCAGCCGGGACAGTCCCAGCACAGATACGCAGTATTTT.

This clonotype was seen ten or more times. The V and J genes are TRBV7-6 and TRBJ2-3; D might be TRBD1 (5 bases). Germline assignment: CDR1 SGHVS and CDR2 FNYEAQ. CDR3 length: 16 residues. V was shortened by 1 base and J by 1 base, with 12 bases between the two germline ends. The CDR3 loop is CASSLDSGMGTDTQYF. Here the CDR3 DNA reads TGTGCCAGCAGCTTAGACTCAGGGATGGGCACAGATACGCAGTATTTT.

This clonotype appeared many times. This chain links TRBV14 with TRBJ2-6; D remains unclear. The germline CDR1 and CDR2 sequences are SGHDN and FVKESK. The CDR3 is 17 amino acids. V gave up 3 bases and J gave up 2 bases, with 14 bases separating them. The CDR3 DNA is TGTGCCAGCAGCCAGGTCTTTATAGGGCCTGGGGCCAACGTCCTGACTTTC. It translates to CASSQVFIGPGANVLTF. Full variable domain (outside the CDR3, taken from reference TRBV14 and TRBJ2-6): EAGVTQFPSHSVIEKGQTVTLRCDPISGHDNLYWYRRVMGKEIKFLLHFVKESKQDESGMPNNRFLAERTGGTYSTLKVQPAELEDSGVYFCASSQVFIGPGANVLTFGAGSRLTVL.

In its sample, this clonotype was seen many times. The CDR3, as DNA: TGTGCCAGTAGTGACTTGGGGGGGGCCCCAGAAGATACGCAGTATTTT. Translated: CASSDLGGAPEDTQYF. The chain links TRBV19 to TRBJ2-3; D may be TRBD2 (7 bases). With 5 bases removed from V and 5 bases from J, the gap between germline ends came to 20 bases. The CDR3 length is 16 residues. The germline V gene encodes CDR1 LNHDA and CDR2 SQIVND (reference sequence).